This is a list of T cell receptor beta chains from one sample in a study of long-term antiretroviral therapy in people with HIV. Here immunoSEQ multiplex PCR was the method, and the copy in TCRdb shows in-frame clones only, minus some. The repertoire holds around 16,000 clones, 88% seen once, with approximately 12% in the top ten. The starting material was unsorted PBMCs, obtained 0.7 years before starting antiretroviral therapy. The receptors shown here come from a man aged 50-59 years with HIV. Each CDR3 is given with its conserved first and last residue. Each record gives: J gene, clone size, D gene, V gene, CDR3 protein, CDR3 DNA. The D gene is left open where the match is weak. Clone size, where shown, is once, few, many, or a class for clones that have expanded.

TRBJ2-7,.,.,TRBV21-1,CASSPYFTKDRVSYEQYF,TGTGCCAGCAGTCCCTATTTTACTAAGGACAGGGTCTCCTACGAGCAGTACTTC
TRBJ2-1,.,TRBD2,TRBV10-3,CASSLAGGYNEQFF,TGTGCCAGCTCACTAGCGGGAGGTTACAATGAGCAGTTCTTC
TRBJ2-5,.,.,TRBV7-2,CASRTGGETQYF,TGTGCCAGCAGGACTGGGGGGGAGACCCAGTACTTC
TRBJ1-2,.,.,TRBV15,CATSGHRDFGYGYTF,TGTGCCACCAGCGGACACAGGGATTTCGGCTATGGCTACACCTTC
TRBJ1-1,.,.,TRBV10-3,CAIRRTDMNTEAFF,TGTGCCATCAGAAGGACGGACATGAACACTGAAGCTTTCTTT
TRBJ1-1,.,TRBD1,TRBV5-5,CASRLVTIQAQGRTEAFF,TGTGCCAGCAGGTTGGTAACGATCCAAGCACAGGGGAGGACTGAAGCTTTCTTT
TRBJ1-5,.,.,TRBV10-3,CAISEPSQGGFWNQPQHF,TGTGCCATCAGTGAGCCAAGTCAGGGTGGGTTCTGGAATCAGCCCCAGCATTTT
TRBJ1-3,.,.,TRBV11-2,CASSLQGISGNTIYF,TGTGCCAGCAGCCTACAGGGAATCTCTGGAAACACCATATATTTT
TRBJ2-7,.,TRBD2,TRBV5-4,CASSGAGTSGTF,TGTGCCAGCAGCGGGGCGGGGACTAGCGGAACCTTC
TRBJ2-1,.,.,TRBV11-2,CASRRSIYNEQFF,TGTGCCAGCAGACGGAGTATATACAATGAGCAGTTCTTC
TRBJ2-3,.,TRBD2,TRBV19,CASSTDGGLLRPTDTQYF,TGTGCCAGTAGTACCGACGGGGGACTACTAAGGCCGACAGATACGCAGTATTTT
TRBJ2-7,.,.,TRBV28,CATDSVADSYEQYF,TGTGCCACCGACTCAGTCGCCGACTCCTACGAGCAGTACTTC
TRBJ2-7,.,TRBD2,TRBV5-6,CASRGGTLEQYF,TGTGCCAGCCGGGGGGGTACTCTCGAGCAGTACTTC
TRBJ1-4,.,TRBD1,TRBV28,CASRIPGQADEKLFF,TGTGCCAGCAGGATTCCGGGACAGGCAGATGAAAAACTGTTTTTT
TRBJ2-5,.,TRBD1,TRBV30,CAWSPQGTGTQETQYF,TGTGCCTGGAGTCCCCAGGGGACAGGGACCCAAGAGACCCAGTACTTC
TRBJ2-7,.,.,TRBV6-1,CASSGQRSIPYEQYF,TGTGCCAGCAGCGGACAGCGGTCTATCCCCTACGAGCAGTACTTC
TRBJ2-1,.,TRBD2,TRBV29-1,CSASGGAWEQFF,TGCAGCGCTAGCGGGGGGGCATGGGAGCAGTTCTTC
TRBJ2-1,.,TRBD2,TRBV9,CASSARTSGEDEQFF,TGTGCCAGCAGCGCCAGGACTAGCGGGGAGGATGAGCAGTTCTTC
TRBJ2-7,.,TRBD2,TRBV7-2,CASSLAGWSSGGLTYEQYF,TGTGCCAGCAGCTTAGCGGGTTGGTCTAGCGGGGGCCTAACCTACGAGCAGTACTTC
TRBJ2-3,.,.,TRBV10-3,CAIRKVGASTDTQYF,TGTGCCATCCGTAAAGTCGGAGCAAGCACAGATACGCAGTATTTT
TRBJ1-5,.,TRBD1,TRBV6-5,CASRRTGGNQPQHF,TGTGCCAGCAGAAGGACAGGGGGCAATCAGCCCCAGCATTTT
TRBJ1-1,.,TRBD1,TRBV7-6,CASSLDRTNTEAFF,TGTGCCAGCAGCCTGGACAGGACCAACACTGAAGCTTTCTTT
TRBJ2-1,.,.,TRBV5-4,CASSPVGLTYNEQFF,TGTGCCAGCAGCCCGGTCGGCCTCACCTACAATGAGCAGTTCTTC
TRBJ1-2,.,.,TRBV7-2,CASSFSGPPPFTF,TGTGCCAGCAGCTTCTCGGGTCCCCCCCCCTTCACCTTC
TRBJ1-5,few,.,TRBV27,CASRIASVSNQPQHF,TGTGCCAGCAGAATAGCCAGCGTTAGCAATCAGCCCCAGCATTTT
TRBJ2-7,few,.,TRBV5-1,CASSLVGGDEQYF,TGCGCCAGCAGCTTGGTTGGAGGGGACGAGCAGTACTTC
TRBJ2-7,.,.,TRBV21-1,CASSKAMIYEQYF,TGTGCCAGCAGCAAAGCGATGATTTACGAGCAGTACTTC
TRBJ2-5,.,.,TRBV5-1,CASSPYGGHETQYF,TGCGCCAGCAGCCCGTACGGGGGGCACGAGACCCAGTACTTC
TRBJ2-7,.,TRBD2,TRBV4-1,CASSQVTSGSYEQYF,TGCGCCAGCAGCCAAGTAACTAGCGGAAGTTACGAGCAGTACTTC
TRBJ1-1,.,.,TRBV6-6,CASSRAEGEGTEAFF,TGTGCCAGCAGCAGGGCGGAAGGGGAGGGAACTGAAGCTTTCTTT
TRBJ2-1,.,.,TRBV15,CATSSRQGPYNEQFF,TGTGCCACCAGCAGCCGTCAGGGTCCCTACAATGAGCAGTTCTTC
TRBJ2-5,.,.,TRBV5-4,CASSLKQGRETQYF,TGTGCCAGCAGCTTGAAACAGGGAAGAGAGACCCAGTACTTC
TRBJ2-1,.,TRBD2,TRBV10-2,CASSGGLAAYNEQFF,TGCGCCAGCAGTGGAGGACTAGCGGCATACAATGAGCAGTTCTTC
TRBJ2-7,.,.,TRBV5-1,CASSNDTNSYEQYF,TGCGCCAGCAGCAACGACACAAACTCCTACGAGCAGTACTTC
TRBJ2-1,.,.,TRBV6-5,CASSYVDGVYNEQFF,TGTGCCAGCAGTTACGTGGACGGAGTCTACAATGAGCAGTTCTTC
TRBJ2-7,.,TRBD2,TRBV7-9,CASSLGGGGGSYEQYF,TGTGCCAGCAGCTTAGGCGGGGGGGGCGGCTCCTACGAGCAGTACTTC
TRBJ2-5,.,.,TRBV5-1,CASSPQSGIKETQYF,TGCGCCAGCAGCCCTCAAAGTGGGATTAAAGAGACCCAGTACTTC
TRBJ2-3,.,.,TRBV29-1,CSVVGTLVLTDTQYF,TGCAGCGTCGTAGGGACGCTAGTCCTCACAGATACGCAGTATTTT
TRBJ1-1,.,.,TRBV15,CATSRDQENTEAFF,TGTGCCACCAGCAGAGATCAAGAGAACACTGAAGCTTTCTTT
TRBJ2-5,.,TRBD1,TRBV5-1,CASSPDRVGFGGETQYF,TGCGCCAGCAGCCCCGACAGGGTTGGTTTTGGAGGAGAGACCCAGTACTTC
TRBJ2-1,.,TRBD1,TRBV7-9,CASSPDRPYNEQFF,TGTGCCAGCAGCCCGGACAGGCCGTACAATGAGCAGTTCTTC
TRBJ2-2,.,.,TRBV6-5,CASSYSPSRTGELFF,TGTGCCAGCAGTTACTCGCCTAGCCGGACCGGGGAGCTGTTTTTT
TRBJ1-4,.,.,TRBV5-1,CASSVGGGEKLFF,TGCGCCAGCAGCGTGGGGGGAGGGGAAAAACTGTTTTTT
TRBJ2-7,few,.,TRBV2,CASSGRRGWGHEQYF,TGTGCCAGCAGTGGGCGGCGGGGTTGGGGCCACGAGCAGTACTTC
TRBJ2-7,once,.,TRBV28,CASSLKAVYEQYF,TGTGCCAGCAGTTTAAAGGCAGTCTACGAGCAGTACTTC
TRBJ1-2,.,.,TRBV30,CAHGPGEGHGYTF,TGTGCCCATGGCCCGGGAGAAGGTCATGGCTACACCTTC